The clone carrying this T cell receptor (beta chain) was counted a few times. As yet, its antigen is unknown. This sample also contains other DNA sequences that code for the same CDR3. Germline V gene lookup returns CDR1 SGHNT and CDR2 YENEEA. The CDR3 contains 14 residues. V lost 1 base and J 4 bases, leaving 11 bases between the germline ends. Clones were sequenced by immunoSEQ multiplex PCR, and TCRdb holds only the in-frame ones, with some missing. The sample has 99,000 or so clones; 88% are singletons. This record belongs to a study of T cell responses to AZD1222 COVID-19 vaccine. The wider study: Second-dose groups at about 4 or about 12 weeks were pooled.

Broader study findings: Along spike, vaccine-associated CD4 TCRs were found throughout, with dominance at 160-218 and 743-854. Sampled repertoires all dated from after the peak T cell response. Within unmutated variant regions lay the reported targets of nearly half of spike-specific TCRs.

Sequences were derived from peripheral blood, sampled on day 0 of AZD1222 vaccination. This rearrangement joins TRBV11-3 to TRBJ2-7; D unresolved. The sequence derives from an adult in good health. DNA of the CDR3: TGTGCCAGCAGCTTAGCCCCCGGCCCTTACGAGCAGTACTTC. This translates into CASSLAPGPYEQYF.